The source of this T cell receptor beta chain is a study of control samples from healthy donors and cancer patients. Data came from immunoSEQ multiplex PCR; TCRdb stores just in-frame clones and leaves some out. The repertoire holds just over 150,000 clones, with over 90% as singletons. Germline loops: CDR1 MDHEN, CDR2 SYDVKM. The CDR3 runs 15 residues. The V and J ends lost 2 bases and 2 bases, in that order; junction bases with no gene match: 5. The TCR sequence derives from a man between 50 and 59 years old in good health. Sequencing input: blood. This rearrangement joins TRBV28 to TRBJ2-7; 8 nucleotides align to TRBD2. Here the CDR3 DNA reads TGTGCCAGCAGTTTAACCGGGACTAGAGCCTACGAGCAGTACTTC. Amino acid sequence: CASSLTGTRAYEQYF.